The 14 T cell receptor beta chains reported below all come from one sample, sequenced in a study of blood T cell repertoires in COVID-19 (TCRdb year 2020). The library was produced with the immunoSEQ multiplex PCR assay. The table was pulled from immuneACCESS by TCRdb, which kept in-frame rearrangements only. Such tables lose some clones; where checked, under half of the loss comes from unresolved V genes, and the rest has no known cause. Present in this sample are approximately 220,000 clones, around 83% of which were seen just once. Of the sample, more than 8% is held by the ten largest clones. Sequenced material: peripheral blood. The receptors shown here come from a woman between 45 and 65 years old with acute or convalescent COVID-19.

The CDR3 DNA follows: TGTGCCAGTAGTATCCAGGGGCGGCCTGAAGCTTTCTTT. As protein: CASSIQGRPEAFF. V is TRBV19 and J is TRBJ1-1; D possibly corresponds to TRBD1 (6 bases). The CDR3 is 13 amino acids. CDR1 is LNHDA and CDR2 is SQIVND in the germline V gene (reference sequence). Trimming removed 3 bases at V and 6 bases at J, with 11 bases between.

The chain carries TRBV30 and TRBJ1-2; perhaps TRBD1 as D (5 bases). The length of the CDR3 is 12 residues. The germline V and J ends were trimmed by 2 bases and 2 bases, with 6 bases remaining between them. Germline CDR1 is GTSNPN and CDR2 is SVGIG (reference sequence). CDR3 amino acids: CAWSYRNYGYTF. For the CDR3, the DNA is TGTGCCTGGAGTTACAGGAACTATGGCTACACCTTC.

The chain joins TRBV2 to TRBJ1-2, with 7 positions matching TRBD1. J gave up 7 bases and V 8 bases, and 7 bases lay outside the gene matches. This CDR3 is built from 12 residues. CDR1 and CDR2 (germline): SNHLY, FYNNEI. The CDR3 reads CASYEGARGYTF. As DNA, the CDR3 is TGTGCCAGCTACGAGGGGGCGCGTGGCTACACCTTC.

The gene calls are TRBV29-1 and TRBJ2-7; perhaps TRBD1 as D (5 bases). Germline values: CDR1 SQVTM, CDR2 ANQGSEA. V gave up 5 bases and J gave up 2 bases, with 19 bases separating them. This CDR3 has 15 residues. Here the CDR3 reads CSVRGPDRTPYEQYF. The CDR3 DNA follows: TGCAGCGTTAGGGGCCCGGACCGCACGCCCTACGAGCAGTACTTC.

The chain carries TRBV18 and TRBJ2-7; TRBD1 might be the D (7 bases). The CDR3 has 15 amino acids. CDR1 and CDR2 (germline): KGHSH, LQKENI. Trimming pared 5 bases from V and 3 bases from J, leaving 17 bases between. The DNA of the CDR3 is TGTGCCAGCTCATCCGCGGGACAGACCGACTACGAGCAGTACTTC. It yields the protein CASSSAGQTDYEQYF.

The genes are TRBV24-1 and TRBJ2-1, with D maybe TRBD1 (6 bases). Deletions cut 4 bases from V and 12 bases from J, with 15 bases between. The CDR3 loop spans 13 amino acids. Per germline, CDR1 KGHDR and CDR2 SFDVKD. CDR3 sequence reads: CATSDNTGSGQFF. The DNA of the CDR3 is TGTGCCACCAGTGACAATACAGGGTCCGGGCAGTTCTTC.

This rearrangement joins TRBV3-1 (or the pseudogene TRBV3-2) to TRBJ2-1, with 8 positions matching TRBD2. With 3 bases clipped from V and 8 bases from J, the junction kept 9 bases outside the gene matches. This CDR3 is built from 15 residues. Germline V gene data show CDR1 as LGHDT and CDR2 as YNNKEL (reference sequence). The CDR3 DNA is TGTGCCAGCAGCCAGACTAGCGCCAACTTGGATGAGCAGTTCTTC. It codes for CASSQTSANLDEQFF.

This chain uses TRBV5-6 with TRBJ2-3; tentative D call: TRBD2 (5 bases). The CDR3 contains 15 residues. Trimming shortened V by 3 bases and J by 6 bases, and 17 bases separated the two germline ends. Germline V gene data show CDR1 as SGHDT and CDR2 as YYEEEE. The DNA for the CDR3 is TGTGCCAGCAGCTCTACGGGCCCTCCGGGGGATACGCAGTATTTT. Its protein is CASSSTGPPGDTQYF.

This clone appeared a few times. The chain has TRBV14 and TRBJ2-7, with 10 bases matching TRBD2. CDR1 and CDR2 (germline): SGHDN, FVKESK. The junction had 12 bases not matched to a gene; V was cut back by 3 bases and J by 7 bases. This CDR3 is 16 amino acids long. CDR3 nucleotide sequence: TGTGCCAGCAGCCACGGTAGAACTAGCGGGAACCGAGAGCAGTACTTC. As protein: CASSHGRTSGNREQYF.

The V gene is TRBV5-1, the J gene TRBJ1-2; D gene ambiguous. Germline V gene data show CDR1 as SGHRS and CDR2 as YFSETQ. The CDR3 spans 13 residues. V lost 1 base and J lost 5, with 9 bases in between. The CDR3 DNA is TGCGCCAGCAGCTTGAACAGCGGGTATGGCTACACCTTC. It codes for CASSLNSGYGYTF.

A remark on this clone: The germline gene is not matched at one end of the junction; a read error may be the cause. The chain recombines TRBV7-7 with TRBJ2-7, with D unresolved. The CDR3 totals 16 residues. The germline gives CDR1 SSHAT, CDR2 FNYEAQ (reference sequence). The CDR3 region is CASSSSRRTTSYEQYF. In DNA form, the CDR3 reads TGTGCTAGCAGCTCTTCTAGACGAACTACCTCCTACGAGCAGTACTTC.

The rearrangement uses TRBV10-2 and TRBJ1-1; D gene ambiguous. Germline CDR1 and CDR2: WSHSY and SAAADI. V was trimmed by 4 bases and J by 0 bases, leaving 9 bases between them. The length of the CDR3 is 14 residues. The DNA of the CDR3 is TGCGCCAGCAGTGCGTACAGTATGAACACTGAAGCTTTCTTT. Amino acids: CASSAYSMNTEAFF.

The chain uses TRBV21-1 and TRBJ2-7; the listed D gene, TRBD2, was not tested against the DNA. TRBV21-1 is termed a pseudogene. The CDR3 sequence is 14 residues long. This chain's CDR3 is CASSTRAGSYEQYF. The CDR3 DNA is TGTGCCAGCAGCACCCGGGCGGGAAGCTACGAGCAGTACTTC.

This sequence joins TRBV11-1 and TRBJ2-7; D may be TRBD1 (6 bases). This CDR3 contains 14 residues. The germline V gene encodes CDR1 SGHAT and CDR2 FQDESV (reference sequence). The V and J ends lost 10 bases and 6 bases respectively, with 22 bases between them. The CDR3 loop reads CAITGDTYHGEQYF. The CDR3 DNA sequence: TGTGCCATCACCGGGGACACTTACCATGGCGAGCAGTACTTC. The entire variable domain, with the rest obtained from reference TRBV11-1 and TRBJ2-7, is as follows: EAEVAQSPRYKITEKSQAVAFWCDPISGHATLYWYRQILGQGPELLVQFQDESVVDDSQLPKDRFSAERLKGVDSTLKIQPAELGDSAMYLCAITGDTYHGEQYFGPGTRLTVT.